This TCR beta chain originates from a study of cytomegalovirus exposure and HLA in healthy donors. Study background: As released early, the data held roughly 85 million unique TCRs from HLA-typed donors. Study-wide findings and caveats: Analysis was performed later, and it showed HLA-associated TCR beta chains to be more clonally expanded than equally common others. Association with HLA alleles at 0.05 false discovery rate was found for approximately 18,000 TCR beta sequences in a later analysis.

This CDR3 is built from 15 residues. The germline CDR1 and CDR2 sequences are MNHEY and SMNVEV (reference sequence). J gave up 2 bases and V 2 bases, and 2 bases lay outside the gene matches. PCR amplification relied on 60 Vbeta primers (plus 13 Jbeta primers). Some clones are missing from TCRdb's copy, which holds only in-frame ones; the method was immunoSEQ multiplex PCR. The table lists 85,000 to 100,000 clones, more than 75% of them singletons, with 7.5% to 9.5% in the top ten. As for this clone: Its antigen is currently unknown.

The sequenced sample was PBMCs. The rearrangement joins TRBV27 to TRBJ2-3, with 9 bases lining up with TRBD2. This TCR was recovered from a human donor in good health. CDR3 residues: CASSLGGGDTDTQYF. DNA of the CDR3: TGTGCCAGCAGTTTAGGCGGGGGGGACACAGATACGCAGTATTTT.